The next 23 T cell receptor beta chains were all read from a single sample in a study of blood T cells in healthy people across ages (dated by TCRdb to the mid-2010s). Libraries were made using 5' RACE. The run used an Illumina HiSeq 2500. A second roughly 7 to 11 cycle PCR used a sample-barcoded 5' primer and a J-beta primer mix. TCRdb itself trimmed the public reads at Q25 with fastp, ran MiXCR and retained productive beta chains. Here each entry gathers all rows of one CDR3 protein and keeps the most common genes and DNA. The sample table contains around 900,000 distinct CDR3 sequences; only one count was recorded for about 53% of them. Jointly, the top ten make up about 21% of the sample. The sequencing input was blood. Source of these receptors: a woman aged 55 to 70 in good health.

The rearrangement uses TRBV18 and TRBJ1-2; no clear D gene. In germline, CDR1 is KGHSH, CDR2 LQKENI. Trimming pared 0 bases from V and 6 bases from J, leaving 11 bases between. CDR3 length equals 14 residues. For the CDR3, the DNA is TGTGCCAGCTCACCACCGTTAATAGTTAATGGCTACACCTTC. It is translated as CASSPPLIVNGYTF.

This clonotype was seen only once. The V call is TRBV6-5, the J call TRBJ2-1, with D uncertain. The CDR3 loop spans 14 amino acids. Between the trimmed V and J ends, which lost 0 bases and 8 bases, there was a span of 11 bases. CDR1 is MNHEY and CDR2 is SVGAGI in the germline V gene. In DNA form, the CDR3 reads TGTGCCAGCAGTTACTCGAGTCAGATCTATGAGCAGTTCTTC. Protein: CASSYSSQIYEQFF.

The chain employs TRBV14 and TRBJ2-2; D is possibly TRBD2 (5 bases). In germline, CDR1 is SGHDN, CDR2 FVKESK. The CDR3 runs 17 residues. V lost 5 bases and J 3 bases, leaving 19 bases between the germline ends. CDR3 nucleotides: TGTGCCAGCAGCTCCCCCGGGCTAGCTTGGGACACCGGGGAGCTGTTTTTT. It encodes CASSSPGLAWDTGELFF.

This clonotype has only a few counts. This chain uses TRBV29-1 with TRBJ2-7, with D perhaps TRBD2 (6 bases). The germline V and J ends were trimmed by 4 bases and 2 bases, with 9 bases remaining between them. CDR3 size: 12 residues. Germline CDR1 reads SQVTM; CDR2 reads ANQGSEA. The CDR3 reads CSVGDLTYEQYF. CDR3 DNA: TGCAGCGTTGGGGACTTGACCTACGAGCAGTACTTC.

This chain connects TRBV6-6 to TRBJ1-1; D gene ambiguous. The CDR3 covers 15 residues. The germline V gene has CDR1 MNHNY and CDR2 SVGAGI (reference sequence). The germline V and J ends were trimmed by 2 bases and 4 bases, with 14 bases remaining between them. The CDR3, as DNA: TGTGCCAGCAGTTACGCGTTTGGGGTGGGCACTGAAGCTTTCTTT. It translates to CASSYAFGVGTEAFF.

The chain links TRBV28 to TRBJ2-5; 7 bases agree with TRBD1. The V gene end was trimmed by 6 bases and the J gene end by 0 bases; junction bases not matched to a gene: 13. The CDR3 spans 17 residues. Germline assignment: CDR1 MDHEN and CDR2 SYDVKM. CDR3 residues: CASRLMRDSWDQETQYF. CDR3 nucleotides: TGTGCCAGCAGGTTGATGAGGGACAGTTGGGACCAAGAGACCCAGTACTTC.

The CDR3: CASSSHSRTSGEETQYF. CDR3 bases: TGTGCCAGCAGTTCCCATAGCCGGACTAGCGGGGAAGAGACCCAGTACTTC. The chain recombines TRBV6-2 or TRBV6-3 with TRBJ2-5; 12 bases line up with TRBD2. The junction had 9 bases not matched to a gene; V was cut back by 4 bases and J by 3 bases. CDR3 length: 17 amino acids. Germline CDR1 MNHEY, CDR2 SVGEGT.

The genes are TRBV20-1 and TRBJ2-5; D unclear. In germline, CDR1 is DFQATT, CDR2 SNEGSKA (reference sequence). The CDR3 covers 14 residues. Deletions cut 6 bases from V and 2 bases from J, with 16 bases between. The CDR3 DNA is TGCAGTGCCGAGTGGAATCAGAAACAAGAGACCCAGTACTTC. Protein: CSAEWNQKQETQYF.

This clonotype came up a few times. CDR3: CSVGRAGPHYEQYF. DNA for the CDR3: TGCAGCGTTGGCCGGGCCGGGCCTCACTACGAGCAGTACTTC. This chain links TRBV29-1 with TRBJ2-7; no definite D call. Trimming took 4 bases from V and 3 from J, leaving 16 bases between them. The CDR3 is 14 amino acids. CDR1 and CDR2 (germline): SQVTM, ANQGSEA.

In this sample, this clonotype turned up many times. The chain couples TRBV30 to TRBJ2-5, with 7 bases identical to TRBD2. CDR3 length equals 13 residues. Unmatched junction bases numbered 1, after V lost 0 bases and J lost 3 bases. Germline V CDR1 and CDR2: GTSNPN, SVGIG (reference sequence). This CDR3 is CAWSVAGKETQYF. CDR3 DNA sequence: TGTGCCTGGAGTGTAGCGGGAAAAGAGACCCAGTACTTC.

This clonotype has a handful of counts. This sequence joins TRBV28 and TRBJ2-7, with D perhaps TRBD1 (6 bases). Per the germline V gene, CDR1 is MDHEN and CDR2 is SYDVKM. V shed 6 bases and J shed 3 bases, with 15 bases lying between them. The CDR3 consists of 14 residues. The CDR3: CASSRTDEGYEQYF. CDR3 sequence (DNA): TGTGCCAGCAGCCGGACAGACGAAGGCTACGAGCAGTACTTC. Full variable domain (outside the CDR3, taken from reference TRBV28 and TRBJ2-7): DVKVTQSSRYLVKRTGEKVFLECVQDMDHENMFWYRQDPGLGLRLIYFSYDVKMKEKGDIPEGYSVSREKKERFSLILESASTNQTSMYLCASSRTDEGYEQYFGPGTRLTVT.

The chain carries TRBV4-3 and TRBJ2-1; D possibly corresponds to TRBD2 (5 bases). With 3 bases removed from V and 5 bases from J, the gap between germline ends came to 20 bases. Looked up from germline, CDR1 is LGHNA and CDR2 is YSLEER. The CDR3 sequence is 17 residues long. As DNA, the CDR3 is TGCGCCAGCAGCCAGTCTCCCGCCTCAGTCGGGGACAATGAGCAGTTCTTC. Protein product: CASSQSPASVGDNEQFF.

V usage is TRBV7-9 and J usage is TRBJ2-5; D is possibly TRBD1 or TRBD2 (6 bases each). The CDR3 sequence is 18 residues long. V gave up 5 bases and J gave up 6 bases, with 28 bases separating them. The germline V gene encodes CDR1 SEHNR and CDR2 FQNEAQ (reference sequence). The DNA of the CDR3 is TGTGCCAGCAGCCCACCAACGAGGGGGGCGGCTAGAGAACAGACCCAGTACTTC. Its translation is CASSPPTRGAAREQTQYF.

This chain connects TRBV7-2 to TRBJ1-4; tentatively, D is TRBD1 (5 bases). CDR3 length equals 16 residues. The V end lost 1 base, the J end lost 8 bases, and 17 bases lay between the germline ends. Germline V lookup: CDR1 SGHTA, CDR2 FQGNSA. Here the CDR3 reads CASSLVGPGGMEKLFF. CDR3 nucleotides: TGTGCCAGCAGCTTAGTAGGCCCGGGGGGTATGGAAAAACTGTTTTTT.

V and J are TRBV4-1 and TRBJ2-4, with 13 bases that match TRBD2. The DNA end is more similar to TRBJ2-7, so the J call may be wrong. There are 15 residues in the CDR3. Germline V CDR1 and CDR2: MGHRA, YSYEKL. The chain's CDR3 is CASNLGLAGPYEQYF. CDR3 DNA sequence: TGCGCCAGCAACCTGGGACTAGCGGGACCCTACGAGCAGTACTTC.

The sample holds one count of this clonotype. A read error may produce the germline difference seen at one junction end. The J gene is TRBJ2-5, the V gene TRBV2, with a tentative D call TRBD2 (6 bases). The CDR3 is 13 residues long. CDR1 and CDR2 (germline): SNHLY, FYNNEI. CDR3 DNA: TGTGCCAGCAGAGGAGGCGGGGAAGAGGCCCAGTACTTC. This codes for CASRGGGEEAQYF.

V and J are TRBV11-1 and TRBJ1-1; D perhaps matches TRBD1 (6 bases). V was cut by 5 bases and J by 8 bases, with 27 bases left in between. The CDR3 covers 17 residues. Germline V lookup: CDR1 SGHAT, CDR2 FQDESV (reference sequence). The CDR3 is CASSHNRGDRDAPEAFF. In DNA form, the CDR3 reads TGTGCCAGCAGCCATAATAGGGGGGATCGTGACGCCCCAGAAGCTTTCTTT.

This clonotype occurred a few times. The V and J genes are TRBV20-1 and TRBJ2-7; 8 bases are shared with TRBD2. The CDR3 has 13 amino acids. With V trimmed by 3 bases and J by 4 bases, 5 bases remained unmatched. Germline CDR1 DFQATT, CDR2 SNEGSKA (reference sequence). CDR3 sequence reads: CSASQRETYEQYF. The CDR3 DNA reads as TGCAGTGCTAGCCAGCGGGAGACTTACGAGCAGTACTTC.

The rearrangement joins TRBV12-3 or TRBV12-4 to TRBJ1-2, with D unresolved. V was shortened by 6 bases and J by 6 bases, with 17 bases between the two germline ends. The length of the CDR3 is 14 residues. The CDR3 DNA follows: TGTGCCAGCAGGCCGGGATATCTTAAGGATGGCTACACCTTC. Encoded protein: CASRPGYLKDGYTF.

In this sample, this clonotype turned up many times. V usage is TRBV3-1 and J usage is TRBJ1-2; D is ambiguous. The V gene lost 1 base and the J gene lost 7 bases, with 10 bases spanning the gap. CDR1 and CDR2 from the germline V gene are LGHDT and YNNKEL (reference sequence). This CDR3 is 13 amino acids long. The CDR3 bases are TGTGCCAGCAGCCAAGGCCAGAGAGCTGGCTACACCTTC. Encoded protein: CASSQGQRAGYTF. Based on the CDR3 plus reference TRBV3-1 and TRBJ1-2, the full variable domain is DTAVSQTPKYLVTQMGNDKSIKCEQNLGHDTMYWYKQDSKKFLKIMFSYNNKELIINETVPNRFSPKSPDKAHLNLHINSLELGDSAVYFCASSQGQRAGYTFGSGTRLTVV.

This clonotype was detected only a few times. The chain couples TRBV3-1 to TRBJ2-6; D remains ambiguous. CDR1 and CDR2 from the germline V gene are LGHDT and YNNKEL (reference sequence). V lost 4 bases and J lost 0, with 10 bases in between. This CDR3 spans 16 amino acids. CDR3 coding DNA: TGTGCCAGCAGCCCTCTTTGGCCCTCTGGGGCCAACGTCCTGACTTTC. Protein sequence: CASSPLWPSGANVLTF. Complete variable domain (other parts from reference TRBV3-1 and TRBJ2-6): DTAVSQTPKYLVTQMGNDKSIKCEQNLGHDTMYWYKQDSKKFLKIMFSYNNKELIINETVPNRFSPKSPDKAHLNLHINSLELGDSAVYFCASSPLWPSGANVLTFGAGSRLTVL.

The chain joins TRBV5-1 to TRBJ2-7; maybe TRBD1 (5 bases). V was clipped by 8 bases and J by 3 bases, with 21 bases between them. Per the germline V gene, CDR1 is SGHRS and CDR2 is YFSETQ. The CDR3 spans 15 residues. The CDR3 protein is CASRTGIQADYEQYF. In DNA, the CDR3 is TGCGCCAGTAGAACTGGGATACAGGCGGACTACGAGCAGTACTTC.

The gene calls are TRBV20-1 and TRBJ1-5; weak D call: TRBD1 (5 bases). Trimming removed 4 bases at V and 4 bases at J, with 14 bases between. CDR3 length: 14 amino acids. The germline V gene has CDR1 DFQATT and CDR2 SNEGSKA (reference sequence). In DNA, the CDR3 is TGCAGTGCTACGGTAGGGGTCGGGAATCAGCCCCAGCATTTT. Translating gives CSATVGVGNQPQHF.